This T cell receptor beta chain is from a study of radiotherapy plus CTLA-4 blockade in lung cancer (dated by TCRdb to the late 2010s). Looking at the study overall: Objective responses occurred in roughly a sixth of enrolled patients, and 30% to 40% achieved disease control. The full study reports these points: After treatment with radiotherapy and ipilimumab, TCR clones that originated in tumors expanded in peripheral blood. Increased serum interferon-beta after radiation, together with early dynamic changes in blood T cell clones, were reported to be the strongest predictors of response.

Library generation was performed with the immunoSEQ multiplex PCR assay. In TCRdb, the immuneACCESS table is reduced to in-frame sequences with V and J assigned. These tables do not hold every clone; where another copy was compared, an unresolved V gene accounts for under half, and the others remain unexplained. A total of some 38,000 clones appear in this sample, roughly 77% of them only once. Around 9.5% of the sample comes from the top ten. The CDR3 has 15 amino acids, counting the end cysteine and phenylalanine. Only the CDR3 DNA is retained, 45 bases long and in frame from the first base. Trimming at the junction amounts to 6 bases on V and 5 bases on J, and the germline ends lie 17 bases apart. In the germline V gene, CDR1 corresponds to MNHEY and CDR2 to SVGAGI. This clone has just a few counts. It lacks a known antigen. Nothing much larger sits one base from this clone, and base qualities are not available.

In this study, focal radiation therapy paired with CTLA-4 blockade (ipilimumab) was tested in patients who had chemo-refractory metastatic non-small-cell lung cancer. The input for sequencing was peripheral blood, taken from a patient treated with radiotherapy plus ipilimumab. The chain employs TRBV6-5 and TRBJ1-5, with the D gene not clear enough to name. The clonotype was recovered from a human donor with non-small cell lung cancer who had stable disease on radiotherapy plus ipilimumab. DNA sequence: TGTGCCAGCAGATCCAAGGGTGTGGTAGATCAGCCCCAGCATTTT. Translated, this gives CASRSKGVVDQPQHF.